This entry concerns a single T cell receptor (beta chain). Clones were sequenced by immunoSEQ multiplex PCR, and TCRdb holds only the in-frame ones, with some missing. The sample records about 400,000 clones, 95% being singletons. These data come from a study of shared T cell receptors in the human thymus. The sample was thymocytes. The TCR was taken from a human donor.

Written as DNA, the CDR3 is TGTGCCTGGACCAGCGTCCCGCGGGCGGGAGGGGAGAATGAGCAGTTCTTC. Residues: CAWTSVPRAGGENEQFF. The rearrangement links TRBV30 to TRBJ2-1; 9 bases fit TRBD2. Per the germline V gene, CDR1 is GTSNPN and CDR2 is SVGIG (reference sequence). V lost 4 bases and J lost 7; bases outside the gene matches: 17. The CDR3 has 17 amino acids.